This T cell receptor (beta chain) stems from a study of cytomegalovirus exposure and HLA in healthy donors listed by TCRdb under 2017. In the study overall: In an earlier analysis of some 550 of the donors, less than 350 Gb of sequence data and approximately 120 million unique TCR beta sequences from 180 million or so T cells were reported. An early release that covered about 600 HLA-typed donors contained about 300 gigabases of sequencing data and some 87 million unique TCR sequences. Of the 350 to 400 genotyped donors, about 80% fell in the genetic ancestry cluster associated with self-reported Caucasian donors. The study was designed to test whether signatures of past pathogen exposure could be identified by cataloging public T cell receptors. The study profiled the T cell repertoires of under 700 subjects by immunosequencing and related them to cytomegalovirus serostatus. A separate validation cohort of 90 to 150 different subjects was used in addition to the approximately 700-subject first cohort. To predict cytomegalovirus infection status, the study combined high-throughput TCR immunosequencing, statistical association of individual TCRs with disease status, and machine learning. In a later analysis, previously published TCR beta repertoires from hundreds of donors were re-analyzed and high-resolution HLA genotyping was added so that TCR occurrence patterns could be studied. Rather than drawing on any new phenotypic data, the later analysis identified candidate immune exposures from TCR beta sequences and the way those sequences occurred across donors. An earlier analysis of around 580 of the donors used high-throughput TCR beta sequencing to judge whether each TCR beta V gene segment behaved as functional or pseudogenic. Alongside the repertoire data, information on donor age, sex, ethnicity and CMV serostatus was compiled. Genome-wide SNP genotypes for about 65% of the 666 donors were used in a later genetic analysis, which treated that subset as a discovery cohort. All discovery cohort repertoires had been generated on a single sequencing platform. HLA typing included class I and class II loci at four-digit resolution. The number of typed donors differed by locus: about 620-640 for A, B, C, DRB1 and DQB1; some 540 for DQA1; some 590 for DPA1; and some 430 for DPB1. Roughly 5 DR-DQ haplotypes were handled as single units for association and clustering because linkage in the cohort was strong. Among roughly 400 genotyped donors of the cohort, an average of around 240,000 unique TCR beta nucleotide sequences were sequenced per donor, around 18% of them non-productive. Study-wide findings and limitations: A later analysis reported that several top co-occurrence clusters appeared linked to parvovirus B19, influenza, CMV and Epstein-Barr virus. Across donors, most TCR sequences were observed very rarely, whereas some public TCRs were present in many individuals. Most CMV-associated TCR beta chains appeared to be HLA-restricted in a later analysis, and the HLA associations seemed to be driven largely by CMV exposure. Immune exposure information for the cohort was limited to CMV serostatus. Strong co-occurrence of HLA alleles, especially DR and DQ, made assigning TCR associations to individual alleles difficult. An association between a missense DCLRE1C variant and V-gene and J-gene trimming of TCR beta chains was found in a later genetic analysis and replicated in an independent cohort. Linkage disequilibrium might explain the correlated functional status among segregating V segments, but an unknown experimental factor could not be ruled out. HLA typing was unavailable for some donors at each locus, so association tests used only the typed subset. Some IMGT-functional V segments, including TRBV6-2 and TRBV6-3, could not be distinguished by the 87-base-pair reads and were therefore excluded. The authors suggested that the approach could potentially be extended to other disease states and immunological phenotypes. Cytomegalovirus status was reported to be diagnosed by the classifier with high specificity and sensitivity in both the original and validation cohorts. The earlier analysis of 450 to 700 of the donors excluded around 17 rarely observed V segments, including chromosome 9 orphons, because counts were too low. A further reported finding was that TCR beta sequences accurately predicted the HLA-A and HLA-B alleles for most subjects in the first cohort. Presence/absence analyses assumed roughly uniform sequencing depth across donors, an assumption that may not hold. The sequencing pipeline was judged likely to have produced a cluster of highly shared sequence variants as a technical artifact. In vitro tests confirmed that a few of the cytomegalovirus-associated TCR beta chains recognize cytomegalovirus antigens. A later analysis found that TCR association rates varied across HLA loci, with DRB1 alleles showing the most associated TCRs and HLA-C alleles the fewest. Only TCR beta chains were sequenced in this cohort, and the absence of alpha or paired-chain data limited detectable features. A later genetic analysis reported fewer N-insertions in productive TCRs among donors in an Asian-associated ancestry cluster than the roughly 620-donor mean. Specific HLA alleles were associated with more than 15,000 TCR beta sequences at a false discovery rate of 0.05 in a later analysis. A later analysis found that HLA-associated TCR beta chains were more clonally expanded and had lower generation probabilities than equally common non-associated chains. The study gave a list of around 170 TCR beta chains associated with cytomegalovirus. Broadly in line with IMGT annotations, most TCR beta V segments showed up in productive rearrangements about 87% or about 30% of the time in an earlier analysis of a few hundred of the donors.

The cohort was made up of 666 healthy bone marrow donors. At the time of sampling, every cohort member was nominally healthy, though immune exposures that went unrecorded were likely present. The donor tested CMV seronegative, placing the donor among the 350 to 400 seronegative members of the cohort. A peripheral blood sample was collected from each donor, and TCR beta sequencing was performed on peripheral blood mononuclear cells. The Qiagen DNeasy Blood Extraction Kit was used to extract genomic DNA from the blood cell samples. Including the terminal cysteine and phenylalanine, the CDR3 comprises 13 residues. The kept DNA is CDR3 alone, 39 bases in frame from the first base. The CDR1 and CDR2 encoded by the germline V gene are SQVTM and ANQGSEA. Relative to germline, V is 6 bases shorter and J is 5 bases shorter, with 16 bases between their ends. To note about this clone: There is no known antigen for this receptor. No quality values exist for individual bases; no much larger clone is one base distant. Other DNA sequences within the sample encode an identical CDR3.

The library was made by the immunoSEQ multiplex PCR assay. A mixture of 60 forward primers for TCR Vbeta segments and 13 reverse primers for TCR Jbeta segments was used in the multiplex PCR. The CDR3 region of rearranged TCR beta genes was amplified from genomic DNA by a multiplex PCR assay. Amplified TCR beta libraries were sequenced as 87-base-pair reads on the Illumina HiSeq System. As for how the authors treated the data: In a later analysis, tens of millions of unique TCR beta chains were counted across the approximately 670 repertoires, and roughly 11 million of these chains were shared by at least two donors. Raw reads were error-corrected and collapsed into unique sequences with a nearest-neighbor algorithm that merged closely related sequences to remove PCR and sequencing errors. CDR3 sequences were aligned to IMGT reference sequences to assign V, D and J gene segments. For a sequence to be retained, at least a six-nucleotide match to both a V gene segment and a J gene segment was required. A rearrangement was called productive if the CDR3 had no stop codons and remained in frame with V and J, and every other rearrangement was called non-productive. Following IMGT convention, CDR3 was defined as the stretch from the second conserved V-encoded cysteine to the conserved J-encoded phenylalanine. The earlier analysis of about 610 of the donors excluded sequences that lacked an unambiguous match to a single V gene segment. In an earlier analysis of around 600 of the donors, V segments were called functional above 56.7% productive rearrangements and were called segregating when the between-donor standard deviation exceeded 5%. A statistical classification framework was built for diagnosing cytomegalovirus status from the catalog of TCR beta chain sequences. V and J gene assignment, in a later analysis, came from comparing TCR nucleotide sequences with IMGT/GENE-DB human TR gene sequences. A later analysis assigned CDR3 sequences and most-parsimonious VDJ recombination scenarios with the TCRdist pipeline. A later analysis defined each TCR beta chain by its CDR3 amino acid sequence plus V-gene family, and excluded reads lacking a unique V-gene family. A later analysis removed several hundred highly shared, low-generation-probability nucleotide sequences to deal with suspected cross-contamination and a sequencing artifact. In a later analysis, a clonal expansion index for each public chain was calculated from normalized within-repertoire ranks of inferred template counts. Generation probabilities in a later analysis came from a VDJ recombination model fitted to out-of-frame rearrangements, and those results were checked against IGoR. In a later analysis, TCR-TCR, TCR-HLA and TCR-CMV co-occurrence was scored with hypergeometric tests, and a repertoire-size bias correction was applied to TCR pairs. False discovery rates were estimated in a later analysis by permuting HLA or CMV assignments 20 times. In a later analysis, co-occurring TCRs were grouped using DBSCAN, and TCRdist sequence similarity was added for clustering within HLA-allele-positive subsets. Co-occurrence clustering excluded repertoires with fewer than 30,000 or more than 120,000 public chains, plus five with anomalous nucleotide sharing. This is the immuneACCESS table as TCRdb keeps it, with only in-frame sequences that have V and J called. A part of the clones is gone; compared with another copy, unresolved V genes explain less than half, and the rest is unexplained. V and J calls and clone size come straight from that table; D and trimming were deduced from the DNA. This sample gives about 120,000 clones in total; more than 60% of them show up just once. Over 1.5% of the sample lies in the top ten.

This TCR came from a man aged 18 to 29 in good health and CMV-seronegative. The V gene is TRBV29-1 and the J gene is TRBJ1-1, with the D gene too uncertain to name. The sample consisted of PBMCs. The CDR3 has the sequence CSVAEGWETEAFF. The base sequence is TGCAGCGTAGCAGAGGGCTGGGAGACTGAAGCTTTCTTT.